The 26 T cell receptor beta chains below come from one sample, sequenced in a study of blood T cell repertoires in COVID-19. Assay: immunoSEQ multiplex PCR; the TCRdb copy retains only in-frame clones and omits some. The data contain around 60,000 clones, around 89% of them singletons. Sequencing input: peripheral blood. The receptors here all came from a human donor in a cohort sampled during active COVID-19.

This chain joins TRBV4-2 and TRBJ2-1; 9 bases are a match to TRBD2. Germline trimming cut 0 bases from V and 3 bases from J; bases unmatched to any gene: 6. CDR3 length equals 17 residues. Looked up from germline, CDR1 is LGHNA and CDR2 is YNFKEQ. The CDR3 region is CASSQEVLAGNYNEQFF. The CDR3, as DNA: TGTGCCAGCAGCCAAGAAGTCCTAGCGGGAAACTACAATGAGCAGTTCTTC.

The J gene is TRBJ2-5, the V gene TRBV28; TRBD2 matches 10 bases. Germline trimming cut 3 bases from V and 3 bases from J; bases unmatched to any gene: 13. The CDR3 runs 18 residues. Germline V gene data show CDR1 as MDHEN and CDR2 as SYDVKM. CDR3 sequence: CASSFLRASGRSKETQYF. The CDR3 nucleotides read TGTGCCAGCAGTTTTTTAAGGGCTAGCGGGAGATCAAAAGAGACCCAGTACTTC.

This clone appeared a few times. The CDR3 region is CTSSHTPEQFF. The CDR3 coding sequence is TGCACCAGCAGCCACACTCCTGAGCAGTTCTTC. The chain links TRBV1 to TRBJ2-1; the table's D call TRBD2 went unverified against the DNA. TRBV1 is a pseudogene. The CDR3 spans 11 residues.

This rearrangement joins TRBV13 to TRBJ1-2, with 8 bases aligning to TRBD1. The germline V gene encodes CDR1 PRHDT and CDR2 FYEKMQ (reference sequence). V dropped 5 bases and J dropped 2; count of bases not matched to a gene: 7. CDR3 length: 15 amino acids. CDR3 region: CASSLGTGLNYGYTF. For the CDR3, the DNA is TGTGCCAGCAGCCTGGGGACAGGACTAAACTATGGCTACACCTTC.

The chain uses TRBV7-2 and TRBJ2-1, with D hard to call. Deletions cut 2 bases from V and 5 bases from J, with 4 bases between. The CDR3 is 12 residues long. CDR1 is SGHTA, CDR2 FQGNSA, per germline. CDR3 protein: CASSLYNNEQFF. The CDR3 nucleotides read TGTGCCAGCAGCTTATACAACAATGAGCAGTTCTTC.

V and J are TRBV7-2 and TRBJ1-2, with a possible D match to TRBD1 (6 bases). There are 15 residues in the CDR3. Trimming pared 4 bases from V and 4 bases from J, leaving 16 bases between. Germline CDR1 SGHTA, CDR2 FQGNSA. The CDR3 loop is CASSSNLGALYGYTF. The CDR3 DNA sequence: TGTGCCAGCAGCTCAAACCTGGGGGCCCTCTATGGCTACACCTTC.

The J gene is TRBJ2-1, the V gene TRBV28; TRBD2 agrees at 10 bases. This CDR3 spans 15 amino acids. Germline V lookup: CDR1 MDHEN, CDR2 SYDVKM. Germline trimming cut 1 base from V and 6 bases from J; bases unmatched to any gene: 3. CDR3 nucleotides: TGTGCCAGCAGTTTATCGGCTAGCGGGAGCAATGAGCAGTTCTTC. Protein: CASSLSASGSNEQFF.

Of note for this clone: This likely comes from a read error, as the CDR3 has no conserved phenylalanine or tryptophan at its end. It is unclear where the CDR3 begins or ends on the DNA, so no DNA is shown, and the CDR3 is as TCRdb lists it. The chain carries TRBV7-9 and TRBJ2-7; TRBD1, the D gene given by the table, was not confirmed from the DNA. Germline CDR1 reads SEHNR; CDR2 reads FQNEAQ (reference sequence). Both ends counted, the CDR3 spans 12 residues. The CDR3 spells CASSLAGGTGEY.

V gene TRBV5-1 combines with J gene TRBJ2-7; 9 bases match TRBD1. V dropped 2 bases and J dropped 1; count of bases not matched to a gene: 7. CDR1 and CDR2 from the germline V gene are SGHRS and YFSETQ. The CDR3 loop spans 16 amino acids. This CDR3 reads CASSFQTGGDSYEQYF. The CDR3 bases are TGCGCCAGCAGCTTTCAAACAGGGGGCGATTCCTACGAGCAGTACTTC.

This clone was seen once. The chain links TRBV10-2 to TRBJ2-3; 9 bases agree with TRBD2. The CDR3 is made up of 17 amino acids. Germline loops: CDR1 WSHSY, CDR2 SAAADI. Trimming removed 0 bases from V and 2 bases from J; junction bases left unmatched: 6. CDR3 amino acids: CASSESLAGLYTDTQYF. The DNA for the CDR3 is TGCGCCAGCAGTGAGTCTCTAGCGGGGCTTTACACAGATACGCAGTATTTT.

The chain is built from TRBV19 and TRBJ1-4; 9 nucleotides match TRBD1. The CDR3 runs 15 residues. Germline V lookup: CDR1 LNHDA, CDR2 SQIVND (reference sequence). The V and J ends lost 5 bases and 5 bases, in that order; junction bases with no gene match: 6. CDR3 DNA: TGTGCCAGTAGTGTGGGGACAGGGATCAATGAAAAACTGTTTTTT. Residues: CASSVGTGINEKLFF.

The gene calls are TRBV6-5 and TRBJ1-1; TRBD1 aligns across 7 bases. The CDR3 is 14 residues long. V lost 7 bases, J lost 2 bases, and 7 bases stayed unmatched. Germline CDR1 reads MNHEY; CDR2 reads SVGAGI. In DNA, the CDR3 is TGTGCCAGCACCATGGACAGGCGAAACACTGAAGCTTTCTTT. It is translated as CASTMDRRNTEAFF.

The V call is TRBV5-6, the J call TRBJ2-7, with D maybe TRBD2 (6 bases). Germline CDR1 and CDR2: SGHDT and YYEEEE. CDR3 size: 17 residues. V lost 4 bases and J 8 bases, leaving 28 bases between the germline ends. CDR3 region: CASSGGQAATSDGKQYF. For the CDR3, the DNA is TGTGCCAGCAGCGGAGGGCAGGCGGCGACGTCGGATGGGAAGCAGTACTTC.

V is TRBV27 and J is TRBJ2-7; 7 bases fit TRBD2. The CDR3 runs to 16 residues. Losses at the gene ends were 0 bases for V and 2 bases for J; bases not matched to a gene: 7. Germline CDR1 and CDR2: MNHEY and SMNVEV (reference sequence). The CDR3 is CASSLSGGLATYEQYF. CDR3 DNA sequence: TGTGCCAGCAGTTTATCGGGAGGGCTGGCGACCTACGAGCAGTACTTC.

The V call is TRBV5-1, the J call TRBJ1-1, with TRBD1 matching 10 bases. Germline assignment: CDR1 SGHRS and CDR2 YFSETQ. Germline trimming cut 4 bases from V and 5 bases from J; bases unmatched to any gene: 8. The CDR3 contains 15 residues. The CDR3 here is CASSGETGGWTEAFF. In nucleotides, the CDR3 is TGCGCCAGCAGCGGAGAGACAGGGGGCTGGACTGAAGCTTTCTTT.

There are a few counts of this clone. The DNA for the CDR3 is TGTGCCAGCAGCCAAGAAAGCTTTGAGGGCTACACCTTC. Translating gives CASSQESFEGYTF. The chain couples TRBV4-2 to TRBJ1-2, with no clear D. V was pared by 0 bases and J by 8 bases, with 10 bases between. The length of the CDR3 is 13 residues. CDR1 LGHNA and CDR2 YNFKEQ come from the germline V gene.

This rearrangement joins TRBV4-3 to TRBJ1-1; unclear D gene. This CDR3 spans 14 amino acids. The V end lost 0 bases, the J end lost 7 bases, and 12 bases lay between the germline ends. In germline, CDR1 is LGHNA, CDR2 YSLEER. CDR3 coding DNA: TGCGCCAGCAGCCAAGATTATCCATCCTATGAAGCTTTCTTT. This sequence encodes CASSQDYPSYEAFF.

This clone was detected only a few times. The chain recombines TRBV12-3 or TRBV12-4 with TRBJ2-1; D gene ambiguous. The CDR3 covers 13 residues. The V and J ends lost 3 bases and 3 bases respectively, with 6 bases between them. The CDR3 protein is CASSLEHYNEQFF. CDR3 DNA sequence: TGTGCCAGCAGTTTGGAGCACTACAATGAGCAGTTCTTC.

The chain recombines TRBV10-1 with TRBJ1-5, with a tentative D call TRBD1 (5 bases). Between the trimmed V and J ends, which lost 4 bases and 4 bases, there was a span of 14 bases. Germline lookup yields CDR1 WNHNN and CDR2 SYGVQD (reference sequence). CDR3 length: 15 residues. The CDR3 sequence: CASSARGADNQPQHF. CDR3 coding DNA: TGCGCCAGCAGTGCTCGTGGGGCGGATAATCAGCCCCAGCATTTT.

The chain employs TRBV5-1 and TRBJ2-7; 11 bases agree with TRBD2. Germline loops: CDR1 SGHRS, CDR2 YFSETQ. The CDR3 is 14 amino acids. J was trimmed by 2 bases and V by 7 bases; bases with no gene match: 5. CDR3 nucleotides: TGCGCCAGCTCACTAGCGGGGGAACCCTACGAGCAGTACTTC. Translated: CASSLAGEPYEQYF.

The chain links TRBV15 to TRBJ1-1; 7 bases agree with TRBD1. Germline CDR1 LNHNV, CDR2 YYDKDF (reference sequence). The J segment lost 3 bases and the V segment lost 9 bases, leaving 7 bases of the junction unmatched. There are 13 residues in the CDR3. The CDR3 DNA reads as TGTGCCACGGCGACAGGGAGCTACACTGAAGCTTTCTTT. This encodes CATATGSYTEAFF.

This sequence joins TRBV5-4 and TRBJ2-5; TRBD2 agrees at 13 bases. Trimming removed 0 bases from V and 5 bases from J; junction bases left unmatched: 7. CDR1 is SGHNT and CDR2 is YYREEE in the germline V gene (reference sequence). The CDR3 contains 17 residues. The CDR3 bases are TGTGCCAGCAGCTTGGGGGTACTAGCGGGAGGGTGGGAGACCCAGTACTTC. Its protein product is CASSLGVLAGGWETQYF.

In this sample, this clone turned up a few times. The chain employs TRBV27 and TRBJ1-1; D is undetermined. The CDR3 runs 14 residues. V was clipped by 0 bases and J by 8 bases, with 13 bases between them. CDR1 and CDR2 (germline): MNHEY, SMNVEV (reference sequence). The CDR3 DNA is TGTGCCAGCAGTTTATCTTTACCTAGAGAGGAAGCTTTCTTT. Translating gives CASSLSLPREEAFF.

The V call is TRBV19, the J call TRBJ1-2, with no clear D. Germline V CDR1 and CDR2: LNHDA, SQIVND (reference sequence). V was shortened by 3 bases and J by 4 bases, with 12 bases between the two germline ends. This CDR3 has 14 amino acids. CDR3 bases: TGTGCCAGTAGTATTTGGACCGGACTCTATGGCTACACCTTC. It specifies CASSIWTGLYGYTF.

This sequence joins TRBV5-4 and TRBJ2-7; TRBD2 aligns across 8 bases. The germline CDR1 and CDR2 sequences are SGHNT and YYREEE (reference sequence). The ends lost 4 bases at V and 5 bases at J; junction bases unmatched: 11. The CDR3 has 15 residues. CDR3 coding DNA: TGTGCCAGCAGCCCTCCTTTAGCGGGGCCCAACGAGCAGTACTTC. It specifies CASSPPLAGPNEQYF.

The rearrangement joins TRBV7-9 to TRBJ2-1; TRBD2 matches 8 bases. V gave up 5 bases and J gave up 6 bases; unmatched junction bases: 9. The germline V gene encodes CDR1 SEHNR and CDR2 FQNEAQ (reference sequence). The CDR3 is made up of 15 amino acids. The CDR3 DNA reads as TGTGCCAGCAGCCCGGGGACTAGTCCCGGCAATGAGCAGTTCTTC. Its protein product is CASSPGTSPGNEQFF.